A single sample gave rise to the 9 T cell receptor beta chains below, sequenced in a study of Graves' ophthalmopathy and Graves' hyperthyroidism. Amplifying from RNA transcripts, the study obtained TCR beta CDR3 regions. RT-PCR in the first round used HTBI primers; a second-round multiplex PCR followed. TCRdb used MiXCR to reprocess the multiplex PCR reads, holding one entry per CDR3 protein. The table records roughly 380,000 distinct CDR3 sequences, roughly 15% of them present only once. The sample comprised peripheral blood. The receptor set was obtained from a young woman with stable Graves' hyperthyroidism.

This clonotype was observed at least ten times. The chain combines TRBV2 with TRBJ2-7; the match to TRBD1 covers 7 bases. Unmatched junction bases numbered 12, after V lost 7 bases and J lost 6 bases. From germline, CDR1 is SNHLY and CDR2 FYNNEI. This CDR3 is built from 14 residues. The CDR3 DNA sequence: TGTGCCAGCACCAAGGGACAGATCCGAAGCGAGCAGTACTTC. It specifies CASTKGQIRSEQYF.

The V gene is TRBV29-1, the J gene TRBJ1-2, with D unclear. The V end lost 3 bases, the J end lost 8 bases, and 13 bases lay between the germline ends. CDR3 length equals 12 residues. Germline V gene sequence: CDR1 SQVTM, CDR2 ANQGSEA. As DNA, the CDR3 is TGCAGCGTTGAGGTACTGACGAGGGGCTACACCTTC. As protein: CSVEVLTRGYTF.

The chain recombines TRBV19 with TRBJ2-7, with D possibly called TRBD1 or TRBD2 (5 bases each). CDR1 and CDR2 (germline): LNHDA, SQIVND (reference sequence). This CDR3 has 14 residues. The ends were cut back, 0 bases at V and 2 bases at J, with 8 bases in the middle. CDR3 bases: TGTGCCAGTAGTATAGAGGGGACGACCTACGAGCAGTACTTC. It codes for CASSIEGTTYEQYF. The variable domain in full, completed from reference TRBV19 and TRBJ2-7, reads DGGITQSPKYLFRKEGQNVTLSCEQNLNHDAMYWYRQDPGQGLRLIYYSQIVNDFQKGDIAEGYSVSREKKESFPLTVTSAQKNPTAFYLCASSIEGTTYEQYFGPGTRLTVT.

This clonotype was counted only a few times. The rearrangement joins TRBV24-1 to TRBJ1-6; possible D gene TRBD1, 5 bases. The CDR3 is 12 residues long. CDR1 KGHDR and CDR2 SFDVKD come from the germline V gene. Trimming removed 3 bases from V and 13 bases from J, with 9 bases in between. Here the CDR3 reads CATSDPQGPLHF. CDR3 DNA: TGTGCCACCAGTGATCCTCAGGGCCCCCTCCACTTT.

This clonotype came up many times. CDR3 in amino acids: CATRGARELFF. The CDR3 DNA reads as TGTGCTACCAGGGGGGCCCGGGAGCTGTTTTTT. The chain carries TRBV12-5 and TRBJ2-2, with a tentative D call TRBD1 (7 bases). The CDR3 runs to 11 residues. CDR1 is LGHNT, CDR2 FRNRAP, per germline. Trimming removed 10 bases at V and 9 bases at J, with 12 bases between.

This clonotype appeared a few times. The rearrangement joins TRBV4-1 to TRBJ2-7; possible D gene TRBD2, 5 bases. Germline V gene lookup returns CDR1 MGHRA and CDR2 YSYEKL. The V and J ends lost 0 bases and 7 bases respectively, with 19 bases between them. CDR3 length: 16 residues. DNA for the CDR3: TGCGCCAGCAGCCAAGAGACCGGGATTCTGTTGGGGGAGCAGTACTTC. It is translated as CASSQETGILLGEQYF.

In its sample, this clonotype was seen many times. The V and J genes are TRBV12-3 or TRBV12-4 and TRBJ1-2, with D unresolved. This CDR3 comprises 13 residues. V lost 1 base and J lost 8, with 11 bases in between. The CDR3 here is CASSLGGPTGYTF. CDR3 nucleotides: TGTGCCAGCAGTTTAGGTGGACCTACAGGCTACACCTTC.

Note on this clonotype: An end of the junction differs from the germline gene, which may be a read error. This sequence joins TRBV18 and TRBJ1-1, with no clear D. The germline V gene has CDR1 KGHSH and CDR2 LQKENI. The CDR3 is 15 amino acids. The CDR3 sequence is CASSPVPPVEGEACF. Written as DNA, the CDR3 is TGTGCCAGCTCACCAGTTCCGCCGGTGGAGGGTGAAGCTTGCTTT.

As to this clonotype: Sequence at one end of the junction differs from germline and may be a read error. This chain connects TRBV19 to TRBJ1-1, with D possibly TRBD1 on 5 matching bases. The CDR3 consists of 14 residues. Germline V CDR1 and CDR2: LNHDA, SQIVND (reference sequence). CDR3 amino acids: CVSSGQGMNTEAFF. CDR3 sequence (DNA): TGTGTCAGTAGTGGCCAGGGTATGAACACTGAAGCTTTCTTT.